Listed here are 11 T cell receptor beta chains from one sample, sequenced in a study of T cell responses to AZD1222 COVID-19 vaccine. Sequenced by immunoSEQ multiplex PCR; TCRdb stores in-frame clones only, minus some. The data contain some 110,000 clones, 70% to 90% of them singletons. Source: peripheral blood, taken 28 days after the second AZD1222 dose. All receptors derive from an adult who received the AZD1222 COVID-19 vaccine.

The chain carries TRBV7-3 and TRBJ2-2, with D uncertain. The ends were cut back, 5 bases at V and 8 bases at J, with 9 bases in the middle. There are 12 residues in the CDR3. Germline-derived CDR1 and CDR2 are SGHTA and FQGTGA. The CDR3 loop is CASSRAEGELFF. The DNA for the CDR3 is TGTGCCAGCAGCCGGGCGGAAGGGGAGCTGTTTTTT.

V is TRBV6-5 and J is TRBJ1-5; D unclear. The length of the CDR3 is 11 residues. V lost 8 bases to trimming and J lost 5 bases, with 7 bases between them. Germline loops: CDR1 MNHEY, CDR2 SVGAGI. The chain's CDR3 is CASGNDQPQHF. The CDR3 DNA reads TGTGCCAGCGGGAACGATCAGCCCCAGCATTTT.

J is TRBJ1-1 and V is TRBV5-6; no clear D gene. CDR1 is SGHDT and CDR2 is YYEEEE in the germline V gene. The CDR3 contains 14 residues. With 1 base removed from V and 1 base from J, the gap between germline ends came to 8 bases. CDR3 residues: CASSLTRKNTEAFF. CDR3 sequence (DNA): TGTGCCAGCAGCTTGACAAGAAAGAACACTGAAGCTTTCTTT.

V and J are TRBV24-1 and TRBJ2-5; unclear D gene. V dropped 0 bases and J dropped 2 bases, with 9 bases sitting between them. Germline CDR1 is KGHDR and CDR2 is SFDVKD. CDR3 length equals 15 residues. CDR3 nucleotides: TGTGCCACCAGTGATTTGCAGGACGCACAAGAGACCCAGTACTTC. Its protein product is CATSDLQDAQETQYF.

The chain is built from TRBV2 and TRBJ1-2, with 8 bases lining up with TRBD1. This CDR3 is built from 13 residues. With V trimmed by 5 bases and J by 6 bases, 5 bases remained unmatched. Germline loops: CDR1 SNHLY, CDR2 FYNNEI. Written as DNA, the CDR3 is TGTGCCAGCAGTTACAGGGGGGCGAATGGCTACACCTTC. This encodes CASSYRGANGYTF. Full variable domain (rest looked up from reference TRBV2 and TRBJ1-2): EPEVTQTPSHQVTQMGQEVILRCVPISNHLYFYWYRQILGQKVEFLVSFYNNEISEKSEIFDDQFSVERPDGSNFTLKIRSTKLEDSAMYFCASSYRGANGYTFGSGTRLTVV.

The chain has TRBV2 and TRBJ2-1, with 7 nucleotides matching TRBD2. This CDR3 contains 11 residues. The J segment lost 8 bases and the V segment lost 8 bases, leaving 3 bases of the junction unmatched. CDR1 and CDR2 from the germline V gene are SNHLY and FYNNEI. The CDR3 region has the DNA TGTGCCAGCGTTGGGGGGGATGAGCAGTTCTTC. It codes for CASVGGDEQFF.

Regarding this clone: Different DNA sequences within this sample yield the same CDR3. This chain joins TRBV6-1 and TRBJ1-5; TRBD1 matches 8 bases. V dropped 3 bases and J dropped 4; count of bases not matched to a gene: 5. The CDR3 totals 15 residues. CDR1 and CDR2 (germline): MNHNS, SASEGT. The CDR3 is CASSDQDRANQPQHF. CDR3 DNA: TGTGCCAGCAGTGACCAGGACAGGGCTAATCAGCCCCAGCATTTT.

The CDR3 DNA is TGTGCCAGCAGTCGACAGGGTTTTGGTCAGCCCCAGCATTTT. Its protein product is CASSRQGFGQPQHF. The chain uses TRBV2 and TRBJ1-5; 7 bases fit TRBD1. V lost 5 bases to trimming and J lost 6 bases; unmatched junction nucleotides: 7. This CDR3 has 14 residues. Germline CDR1 SNHLY, CDR2 FYNNEI.

The J gene is TRBJ1-1, the V gene TRBV4-1; 9 bases match TRBD1. From germline, CDR1 is MGHRA and CDR2 YSYEKL. The CDR3 has 15 amino acids. J lost 3 bases, V lost 1 base, and 3 bases had no gene match. CDR3 protein: CASSQGGQGYTEAFF. CDR3 sequence (DNA): TGCGCCAGCAGCCAAGGGGGACAGGGCTACACTGAAGCTTTCTTT.

CDR3: CASSYRSGGAFNEQFF. As DNA, the CDR3 is TGTGCCAGCAGTTACCGAAGCGGGGGGGCTTTCAATGAGCAGTTCTTC. The V call is TRBV6-5, the J call TRBJ2-1; 10 positions agree with TRBD2. The CDR3 runs 16 residues. V was pared by 2 bases and J by 6 bases, with 7 bases of the junction left unmatched. Looked up from germline, CDR1 is MNHEY and CDR2 is SVGAGI.

The CDR3 region has the DNA TGTGCAAGTCGCTTACCTTCTAGCGTGCAGTACTTC. This encodes CASRLPSSVQYF. The chain joins TRBV12-2 to TRBJ2-7; the table's D gene call, TRBD2, was not cross checked with the DNA. TRBV12-2 is listed as a pseudogene. The CDR3 runs to 12 residues.